These 32 T cell receptor beta chains came from one sample sequenced in a study of early T cells in non-severe SARS-CoV-2 infection. TCRdb ran MiXCR on the 5' RACE reads and lists one entry per CDR3 protein. The table has tens of thousands of distinct CDR3 sequences, less than 15% seen once. The sample was whole blood. These receptor sequences come from an adult who was a healthcare worker with PCR-confirmed SARS-CoV-2 infection or an uninfected control (not recorded which).

The rearrangement uses TRBV7-2 and TRBJ2-1; D gene ambiguous. CDR3 length equals 14 residues. V dropped 5 bases and J dropped 8 bases, with 16 bases sitting between them. Germline V gives CDR1 SGHTA, CDR2 FQGNSA. This CDR3 reads CASSLRLSIDEQFF. As DNA, the CDR3 is TGTGCCAGCAGCCTGAGACTGTCAATCGATGAGCAGTTCTTC.

This clonotype has just a few counts. This rearrangement joins TRBV12-3 or TRBV12-4 to TRBJ1-1, with D possibly matching TRBD1 (6 bases). The CDR3 length is 13 residues. Trimming removed 6 bases at V and 0 bases at J, with 8 bases between. The chain's CDR3 is CASSTGLNTEAFF. The DNA of the CDR3 is TGTGCCAGCAGCACAGGGCTGAACACTGAAGCTTTCTTT.

The J gene is TRBJ2-1, the V gene TRBV2; D may correspond to TRBD1 or TRBD2 (5 bases each). V dropped 6 bases and J dropped 0 bases, with 12 bases sitting between them. The CDR3 is 15 amino acids. CDR1 is SNHLY, CDR2 FYNNEI, per germline. The CDR3 region is CASSAGTSSYNEQFF. As DNA, the CDR3 is TGTGCCAGCAGCGCCGGGACGAGCTCCTACAATGAGCAGTTCTTC. The full variable domain, rest sourced from reference TRBV2 and TRBJ2-1, is EPEVTQTPSHQVTQMGQEVILRCVPISNHLYFYWYRQILGQKVEFLVSFYNNEISEKSEIFDDQFSVERPDGSNFTLKIRSTKLEDSAMYFCASSAGTSSYNEQFFGPGTRLTVL.

This clonotype was seen a few times. This sequence joins TRBV3-1 and TRBJ1-1; 12 bases align to TRBD1. This CDR3 is 16 amino acids long. Germline V gives CDR1 LGHDT, CDR2 YNNKEL (reference sequence). With 4 bases clipped from V and 1 base from J, the junction kept 4 bases outside the gene matches. CDR3 DNA sequence: TGTGCCAGCAGCCCCGGGACAGGGGGCAAGAACACTGAAGCTTTCTTT. It specifies CASSPGTGGKNTEAFF.

This clonotype was seen only a few times. The rearrangement uses TRBV11-2 and TRBJ1-1; 8 nucleotides line up with TRBD1. The CDR3 extends over 19 amino acids. From germline, CDR1 is SGHAT and CDR2 FQNNGV. Germline trimming cut 5 bases from V and 0 bases from J; bases unmatched to any gene: 17. CDR3 DNA: TGTGCCAGCAGCCCACACTTCATTCAGGGGGCAGGGATGAACACTGAAGCTTTCTTT. It translates to CASSPHFIQGAGMNTEAFF.

This clonotype was counted between two and nine times. The V gene is TRBV12-3 or TRBV12-4, the J gene TRBJ2-7; 11 nucleotides agree with TRBD1. The CDR3 consists of 14 residues. The V gene end was trimmed by 5 bases and the J gene end by 10 bases; junction bases not matched to a gene: 10. The DNA of the CDR3 is TGTGCCAGCAGTCCCTGGACAGGGGGCCCCCCCCAGTACTTC. Translating it yields CASSPWTGGPPQYF.

V and J are TRBV28 and TRBJ2-7, with 10 bases matching TRBD2. The CDR3 spans 15 residues. Germline V gives CDR1 MDHEN, CDR2 SYDVKM. With V trimmed by 7 bases and J by 4 bases, 10 bases remained unmatched. Here the CDR3 DNA reads TGTGCCAGCAATCCTAGCGGGAGCTCGGCGTACGAGCAGTACTTC. It encodes CASNPSGSSAYEQYF. The full variable domain, completed using reference TRBV28 and TRBJ2-7, is DVKVTQSSRYLVKRTGEKVFLECVQDMDHENMFWYRQDPGLGLRLIYFSYDVKMKEKGDIPEGYSVSREKKERFSLILESASTNQTSMYLCASNPSGSSAYEQYFGPGTRLTVT.

This clonotype showed up just once. The J gene is TRBJ1-4, the V gene TRBV2; 7 nucleotides align to TRBD1. Per germline, CDR1 SNHLY and CDR2 FYNNEI. V gave up 7 bases and J gave up 8 bases; unmatched junction bases: 10. The CDR3 runs to 14 residues. CDR3 residues: CASKMTGSKEKLFF. The CDR3 DNA sequence: TGTGCCAGCAAAATGACAGGGAGTAAAGAAAAACTGTTTTTT.

The rearrangement links TRBV29-1 to TRBJ2-3, with TRBD1 identical over 11 bases. The length of the CDR3 is 14 residues. Losses at the gene ends were 6 bases for V and 3 bases for J; bases not matched to a gene: 5. Germline V CDR1 and CDR2: SQVTM, ANQGSEA. CDR3 bases: TGCAGCGTGGCGGACAGGGGGCCTACAGATACGCAGTATTTT. It encodes CSVADRGPTDTQYF.

This clonotype was detected only a few times. This rearrangement joins TRBV6-4 to TRBJ2-2; 9 nucleotides agree with TRBD1. The length of the CDR3 is 16 residues. Germline CDR1 and CDR2: MRHNA and SNTAGT. The V and J ends lost 10 bases and 7 bases, in that order; junction bases with no gene match: 16. CDR3: CANLCPGQGLIGELFF. DNA for the CDR3: TGTGCCAACCTATGTCCGGGACAGGGACTCATCGGGGAGCTGTTTTTT.

The chain has TRBV18 and TRBJ1-3; D is unclear. The CDR3 has 16 residues. V was shortened by 4 bases and J by 0 bases, with 13 bases between the two germline ends. The V gene's germline CDR1 is KGHSH and CDR2 LQKENI. CDR3 sequence: CASSLAGSISGNTIYF. The CDR3 DNA sequence: TGTGCCAGCTCACTTGCGGGATCCATCTCTGGAAACACCATATATTTT.

The CDR3 is CASRVGTSSYNEQFF. DNA of the CDR3: TGTGCCAGTCGAGTTGGGACTAGCAGCTACAATGAGCAGTTCTTC. This sequence joins TRBV7-2 and TRBJ2-1, with 9 bases identical to TRBD2. Germline CDR1 reads SGHTA; CDR2 reads FQGNSA. The CDR3 runs 15 residues. With 9 bases clipped from V and 3 bases from J, the junction kept 9 bases outside the gene matches.

This clonotype was counted at least ten times. The chain links TRBV20-1 to TRBJ2-7; D unresolved. V gave up 1 base and J gave up 1 base, with 14 bases separating them. CDR1 DFQATT and CDR2 SNEGSKA come from the germline V gene (reference sequence). The CDR3 runs 15 residues. The CDR3 DNA reads TGCAGTGCTAGAGGGAGCTTTCCCTTTTCCTACGAGCAGTACTTC. Protein: CSARGSFPFSYEQYF.

This clonotype was observed a handful of times. The V call is TRBV27, the J call TRBJ2-3, with 10 bases aligning to TRBD2. V was pared by 1 base and J by 2 bases, with 3 bases of the junction left unmatched. Germline CDR1 and CDR2: MNHEY and SMNVEV (reference sequence). This CDR3 contains 16 residues. The CDR3 loop is CASSLLGLAHTDTQYF. The CDR3 DNA sequence: TGTGCCAGCAGTTTATTGGGACTAGCGCACACAGATACGCAGTATTTT.

The chain has TRBV7-2 and TRBJ1-5, with D tentatively TRBD1 (6 bases). The CDR3 is made up of 14 amino acids. CDR1 SGHTA and CDR2 FQGNSA come from the germline V gene. With 5 bases removed from V and 7 bases from J, the gap between germline ends came to 15 bases. CDR3: CASSDGIQGQPQHF. CDR3 in DNA: TGTGCCAGCAGCGACGGGATCCAGGGGCAGCCCCAGCATTTT.

This chain's CDR3 is CASSLNPQEGDQGDEQFF. As DNA, the CDR3 is TGTGCCAGCAGCCTCAACCCCCAGGAAGGGGATCAAGGAGATGAGCAGTTCTTC. This chain uses TRBV4-2 with TRBJ2-1, with D possibly being TRBD1 (5 bases). Germline CDR1 is LGHNA and CDR2 is YNFKEQ. The CDR3 runs 18 residues. V lost 4 bases and J 8 bases, leaving 27 bases between the germline ends.

The DNA of the CDR3 is TGTGCCAGCAGCTTGGGGGGCCACACAGATACGCAGTATTTT. Translating it yields CASSLGGHTDTQYF. The rearrangement joins TRBV5-5 to TRBJ2-3; TRBD1 is a possible D gene (5 bases). Per germline, CDR1 SGHKS and CDR2 YYEKEE (reference sequence). V lost 0 bases to trimming and J lost 2 bases, with 7 bases between them. The CDR3 covers 14 residues. Full variable domain (remainder filled in from reference TRBV5-5 and TRBJ2-3): DAGVTQSPTHLIKTRGQQVTLRCSPISGHKSVSWYQQVLGQGPQFIFQYYEKEERGRGNFPDRFSARQFPNYSSELNVNALLLGDSALYLCASSLGGHTDTQYFGPGTRLTVL.

The genes are TRBV9 and TRBJ2-3; D unresolved. This CDR3 has 12 residues. Trimming took 0 bases from V and 4 from J, leaving 3 bases between them. The germline CDR1 and CDR2 sequences are SGDLS and YYNGEE. The CDR3 DNA sequence: TGTGCCAGCAGCGTAGTGGCAGATACGCAGTATTTT. Its translation is CASSVVADTQYF.

This chain joins TRBV25-1 and TRBJ1-6; no clear D gene. In germline, CDR1 is MGHDK, CDR2 SYGVNS. CDR3 length equals 14 residues. V was clipped by 4 bases and J by 10 bases, with 14 bases between them. The DNA of the CDR3 is TGTGCCAGCAGTGGTACCCCGGCTGGATCACCCCTCCACTTT. It is translated as CASSGTPAGSPLHF.

The rearrangement joins TRBV29-1 to TRBJ2-7; D is unresolved. The CDR3 has 11 amino acids. CDR1 SQVTM and CDR2 ANQGSEA come from the germline V gene. V shed 0 bases and J shed 4 bases, with 4 bases lying between them. This CDR3 reads CSVEDAYEQYF. CDR3 sequence (DNA): TGCAGCGTTGAAGATGCGTACGAGCAGTACTTC.

This clonotype has more than one count but fewer than ten. The chain recombines TRBV7-8 with TRBJ2-4; the match to TRBD1 covers 11 bases. This CDR3 contains 16 residues. V shed 5 bases, J shed 3 bases, and the junction held 6 bases outside the gene matches. The germline V gene encodes CDR1 SGHVS and CDR2 FQNEAQ. The CDR3 nucleotides are TGTGCCAGCAGCCCCGGACAGGGGGCAGGCAAAAACATTCAGTACTTC. This translates into CASSPGQGAGKNIQYF.

This clonotype was seen a few times. The chain is built from TRBV5-1 and TRBJ2-7, with 11 nucleotides matching TRBD1. Germline CDR1 and CDR2: SGHRS and YFSETQ. V gave up 4 bases and J gave up 3 bases; unmatched junction bases: 6. The CDR3 is 15 amino acids. The CDR3 loop is CASSTGTGGSYEQYF. DNA for the CDR3: TGCGCCAGCAGCACAGGGACAGGGGGAAGCTACGAGCAGTACTTC.

This clonotype was seen at least ten times. The V gene is TRBV7-9, the J gene TRBJ1-5, with D tentatively TRBD1 (5 bases). The V end was cut by 5 bases, the J end by 0 bases, with 11 bases between. CDR1 is SEHNR and CDR2 is FQNEAQ in the germline V gene (reference sequence). This CDR3 region has 15 residues. CDR3 DNA sequence: TGTGCCAGCAGCCCCGGGGCATATAGCAATCAGCCCCAGCATTTT. Translating it yields CASSPGAYSNQPQHF. The full variable domain, rest sourced from reference TRBV7-9 and TRBJ1-5, is DTGVSQNPRHKITKRGQNVTFRCDPISEHNRLYWYRQTLGQGPEFLTYFQNEAQLEKSRLLSDRFSAERPKGSFSTLEIQRTEQGDSAMYLCASSPGAYSNQPQHFGDGTRLSIL.

The chain employs TRBV28 and TRBJ2-3; a weak D match, TRBD2 (6 bases). Deletions cut 2 bases from V and 1 base from J, with 10 bases between. The CDR3 consists of 15 residues. Germline CDR1 is MDHEN and CDR2 is SYDVKM. The CDR3 DNA follows: TGTGCCAGCAGTTTAGCGGGGCCTCGCACAGATACGCAGTATTTT. This encodes CASSLAGPRTDTQYF.

This clonotype came up many times. The chain links TRBV6-1 to TRBJ2-5; the D is unclear. Germline CDR1 and CDR2: MNHNS and SASEGT. The CDR3 runs 13 residues. The V gene lost 5 bases and the J gene lost 4 bases, with 11 bases spanning the gap. In DNA, the CDR3 is TGTGCCAGCAGTTCCCAGGATCTAGAGACCCAGTACTTC. Residues: CASSSQDLETQYF.

The V gene is TRBV28, the J gene TRBJ2-7, with 16 bases matching TRBD2. J gave up 4 bases and V 3 bases, and 9 bases lay outside the gene matches. From germline, CDR1 is MDHEN and CDR2 SYDVKM. CDR3 length equals 18 residues. CDR3 sequence reads: CASSFSGTSGRAQYEQYF. The CDR3 DNA reads TGTGCCAGCAGTTTTAGTGGGACTAGCGGGAGGGCCCAGTACGAGCAGTACTTC.

This clonotype has only a few counts. The V call is TRBV7-9, the J call TRBJ1-1; D unresolved. Germline CDR1 reads SEHNR; CDR2 reads FQNEAQ (reference sequence). This CDR3 contains 14 residues. The V end was cut by 4 bases, the J end by 2 bases, with 11 bases between. CDR3 DNA: TGTGCCAGCAGCTGGGGTGACCCAAACACTGAAGCTTTCTTT. This gives the protein CASSWGDPNTEAFF.

The V gene is TRBV11-2, the J gene TRBJ2-3, with D uncertain. Germline CDR1 and CDR2: SGHAT and FQNNGV. V shed 1 base and J shed 8 bases, with 7 bases lying between them. This CDR3 is built from 12 residues. The CDR3 loop reads CASSLASSTQYF. In nucleotides, the CDR3 is TGTGCCAGCAGCTTAGCCTCCAGTACGCAGTATTTT. Drawing the rest from reference TRBV11-2 and TRBJ2-3, the complete variable domain is EAGVAQSPRYKIIEKRQSVAFWCNPISGHATLYWYQQILGQGPKLLIQFQNNGVVDDSQLPKDRFSAERLKGVDSTLKIQPAKLEDSAVYLCASSLASSTQYFGPGTRLTVL.

This clonotype was counted only a few times. This sequence joins TRBV20-1 and TRBJ2-1; no firm D call. The CDR3 has 14 residues. Germline lookup yields CDR1 DFQATT and CDR2 SNEGSKA (reference sequence). CDR3 loop: CSAPPSVFYNEQFF. As DNA, the CDR3 is TGCAGCGCCCCCCCAAGCGTCTTCTACAATGAGCAGTTCTTC.

Notes on this clonotype: With a much larger clone just one base away, this may be a read error. V usage is TRBV12-3 or TRBV12-4 and J usage is TRBJ1-5, with 10 positions matching TRBD1. The CDR3 consists of 15 residues. V was pared by 7 bases and J by 5 bases, with 8 bases of the junction left unmatched. CDR3 bases: TGTGCCAGCAAGTCTACCGGGACAGGGGATCAGCCCCAGCATTTT. Its protein is CASKSTGTGDQPQHF.

The rearrangement links TRBV20-1 to TRBJ2-4; 11 positions agree with TRBD2. V lost 3 bases, J lost 3 bases, and 4 bases stayed unmatched. The CDR3 totals 15 residues. Germline values: CDR1 DFQATT, CDR2 SNEGSKA (reference sequence). The CDR3, as DNA: TGCAGTGCTAGGTCCGGGACTAGCGGCAAAAACATTCAGTACTTC. Protein product: CSARSGTSGKNIQYF.

This clonotype was seen a handful of times. This chain links TRBV7-9 with TRBJ2-3; 12 bases align to TRBD2. The CDR3 sequence is 16 residues long. J lost 3 bases, V lost 6 bases, and 7 bases had no gene match. Germline lookup yields CDR1 SEHNR and CDR2 FQNEAQ (reference sequence). CDR3 bases: TGTGCCAGCAGGTCTCCTAGCGGGAGGGCAACAGATACGCAGTATTTT. It translates to CASRSPSGRATDTQYF.